This T cell receptor beta chain was captured by sequencing in a study of cytomegalovirus exposure and HLA in healthy donors. The overall study: There were around 390 genotyped donors. Of these, 81% fell in the genetic ancestry cluster associated with self-reported Caucasian donors.

For this clone: The antigen is undetermined. A read error may account for a junction end that differs from germline.

With 60 Vbeta and 13 Jbeta primers, the PCR was carried out. The method was immunoSEQ multiplex PCR; TCRdb's version includes in-frame clones alone and lacks a portion of them. The repertoire holds more than 140,000 clones, with just under 85% as singletons. CDR3 size: 13 residues. Germline V lookup: CDR1 SGHAT, CDR2 FQNNGV. Study-wide points: Analysis performed later showed TCR beta chains linked to HLA being more clonally expanded than equally common others.

The chain employs TRBV11-2 and TRBJ2-4; TRBD2 agrees at 9 bases. The sequencing sample was made of PBMCs. This receptor was identified in a woman aged 40-49 years in good health and CMV-seronegative. The CDR3 reads CASRGLAQNIQYF. The CDR3 region has the DNA TGTGCCAGCAGGGGACTAGCCCAAAACATTCAGTACTTC.